This TCR beta chain is from a study of shared T cell receptors in the human thymus. Sequenced by immunoSEQ multiplex PCR; TCRdb stores in-frame clones only, minus some. The sample has hundreds of thousands of clones; around 87% are singletons. CDR1 and CDR2 from the germline V gene are LNHDA and SQIVND (reference sequence). V was pared by 5 bases and J by 0 bases, with 6 bases of the junction left unmatched. The CDR3 totals 16 residues. The same data also contributed to another study, on human thymus T cells. From that paper: Corrective surgery for congenital heart defects was being performed on the healthy Finnish infants who served as donors. Corrective heart surgery yielded the resections from which the thymus tissue came. In thymic and blood repertoires alike, V and J usage looked biased. Reports from related research described highly overlapping thymic repertoires among unrelated individuals.

The receptor was isolated from a boy in the first two years of life with a congenital heart defect. The J gene is TRBJ1-5, the V gene TRBV19; 8 nucleotides align to TRBD1. Sequenced sample: thymocytes. The CDR3 region is CASSARQGTSNQPQHF. The CDR3 DNA follows: TGTGCCAGTAGTGCCAGACAGGGGACTAGCAATCAGCCCCAGCATTTT.